The rows below give T cell receptor beta chains drawn from one sample of a study of blood T cell repertoires in COVID-19. Assay: immunoSEQ multiplex PCR; the TCRdb copy retains only in-frame clones and omits some. The profile shows under 200,000 clones, roughly three quarters of them singletons. The sequencing sample was made of peripheral blood. Receptors originate from a woman in her 40s with COVID-19, enrolled during active disease. The CDR3 runs from the conserved cysteine through the conserved F or W. A D gene is named only where the DNA matches it firmly. Part of the rows lack a size; the others show once, few, many or a class for expanded clones.

abundance: -
v_gene: TRBV6-5
len: 14
j_gene: TRBJ1-6
d_gene: -
CDR3aa: CASRRGTYNSPLHF
CDR3nt: TGTGCCAGCCGTCGCGGCACGTATAATTCACCCCTCCACTTT

abundance: once
v_gene: TRBV7-3
len: 15
j_gene: TRBJ2-3
d_gene: TRBD2
CDR3aa: CASSSIAGGLDTQYF
CDR3nt: TGTGCCAGCAGCTCCATAGCGGGGGGGCTAGATACGCAGTATTTT

abundance: -
v_gene: TRBV3-1/TRBV3-2
len: 15
j_gene: TRBJ2-7
d_gene: -
CDR3aa: CASSQDRRAAYEQYF
CDR3nt: TGTGCCAGCAGCCAAGATAGGCGGGCCGCCTACGAGCAGTACTTC

abundance: -
v_gene: TRBV7-2
len: 13
j_gene: TRBJ2-1
d_gene: -
CDR3aa: CASSLPTVSEQFF
CDR3nt: TGTGCCAGCAGCTTACCAACAGTTTCTGAGCAGTTCTTC

abundance: -
v_gene: TRBV2
len: 12
j_gene: TRBJ1-2
d_gene: TRBD1
CDR3aa: CASSDRVYGYTF
CDR3nt: TGTGCCAGCAGCGACAGGGTTTATGGCTACACCTTC

abundance: -
v_gene: TRBV3-1/TRBV3-2
len: 14
j_gene: TRBJ2-1
d_gene: -
CDR3aa: CASSQGAGYNEQFF
CDR3nt: TGTGCCAGCAGCCAAGGGGCGGGGTACAATGAGCAGTTCTTC

abundance: -
v_gene: TRBV3-1/TRBV3-2
len: 15
j_gene: TRBJ1-1
d_gene: TRBD1
CDR3aa: CASSLEGQMNTEAFF
CDR3nt: TGTGCCAGCAGCCTCGAGGGACAGATGAACACTGAAGCTTTCTTT

abundance: -
v_gene: TRBV15
len: 17
j_gene: TRBJ2-5
d_gene: TRBD2
CDR3aa: CATSRSGTSGAYGTQYF
CDR3nt: TGTGCCACCAGCAGATCGGGGACTAGCGGGGCGTATGGGACCCAGTACTTC

abundance: -
v_gene: TRBV5-1
len: 13
j_gene: TRBJ2-3
d_gene: -
CDR3aa: CASSFEGEDTQYF
CDR3nt: TGCGCCAGCAGCTTTGAGGGGGAAGATACGCAGTATTTT

abundance: -
v_gene: TRBV6-1
len: 16
j_gene: TRBJ1-1
d_gene: -
CDR3aa: CASSDTPGDPNTEAFF
CDR3nt: TGTGCCAGCAGTGACACCCCGGGGGACCCTAACACTGAAGCTTTCTTT

abundance: once
v_gene: TRBV3-1/TRBV3-2
len: 14
j_gene: TRBJ2-7
d_gene: -
CDR3aa: CASSQAGSSYEQYF
CDR3nt: TGTGCCAGCAGCCAAGCCGGGAGTTCCTACGAGCAGTACTTC

abundance: -
v_gene: TRBV9
len: 14
j_gene: TRBJ2-2
d_gene: -
CDR3aa: CASSSQGSYGELFF
CDR3nt: TGTGCCAGCAGCTCACAGGGTTCGTACGGGGAGCTGTTTTTT

abundance: -
v_gene: TRBV30
len: 11
j_gene: TRBJ2-7
d_gene: -
CDR3aa: CAWSREGGWYF
CDR3nt: TGTGCCTGGAGCCGAGAAGGGGGATGGTACTTC

abundance: -
v_gene: TRBV6-5
len: 14
j_gene: TRBJ1-5
d_gene: TRBD1
CDR3aa: CASSSGQPNQPQHF
CDR3nt: TGTGCCAGCAGTTCGGGACAGCCCAATCAGCCCCAGCATTTT

abundance: few
v_gene: TRBV5-1
len: 16
j_gene: TRBJ1-6
d_gene: -
CDR3aa: CASSLSTAKNNSPLHF
CDR3nt: TGCGCCAGCAGCTTGTCGACAGCTAAAAATAATTCACCCCTCCACTTT

abundance: -
v_gene: TRBV5-1
len: 18
j_gene: TRBJ2-5
d_gene: TRBD2
CDR3aa: CASSYGTSGGTPQETQYF
CDR3nt: TGCGCCAGCAGCTACGGGACTAGCGGGGGGACCCCCCAAGAGACCCAGTACTTC

abundance: once
v_gene: TRBV7-3
len: 15
j_gene: TRBJ2-1
d_gene: TRBD2
CDR3aa: CASSSRGGSYNEQFF
CDR3nt: TGTGCCAGCAGCTCACGGGGGGGTTCCTACAATGAGCAGTTCTTC

abundance: -
v_gene: TRBV18
len: 13
j_gene: TRBJ2-6
d_gene: -
CDR3aa: CASSLSEVNVLTF
CDR3nt: TGTGCCAGCTCACTAAGCGAGGTCAACGTCCTGACTTTC

abundance: -
v_gene: TRBV9
len: 14
j_gene: TRBJ2-4
d_gene: TRBD1
CDR3aa: CASSGRGRKGIQYF
CDR3nt: TGTGCCAGCAGCGGCAGGGGGCGGAAGGGCATTCAGTACTTC

abundance: -
v_gene: TRBV19
len: 14
j_gene: TRBJ2-3
d_gene: TRBD2
CDR3aa: CASRRTSATDTQYF
CDR3nt: TGTGCCAGTAGGAGGACTAGCGCAACGGATACGCAGTATTTT

abundance: -
v_gene: TRBV25-1
len: 16
j_gene: TRBJ2-3
d_gene: TRBD2
CDR3aa: CASSEVVLAGADTQYF
CDR3nt: TGTGCCAGCAGTGAGGTCGTCCTAGCGGGTGCAGATACGCAGTATTTT

abundance: -
v_gene: TRBV7-8
len: 13
j_gene: TRBJ2-7
d_gene: -
CDR3aa: CASSLGVGGEQYF
CDR3nt: TGTGCCAGCAGCTTAGGAGTGGGGGGCGAGCAGTACTTC

abundance: -
v_gene: TRBV2
len: 17
j_gene: TRBJ2-3
d_gene: TRBD1
CDR3aa: CASSARTGGTSTDTQYF
CDR3nt: TGTGCCAGCAGTGCCCGGACAGGGGGGACTAGCACAGATACGCAGTATTTT

abundance: -
v_gene: TRBV7-8
len: 16
j_gene: TRBJ2-5
d_gene: -
CDR3aa: CASSSEAQGFRETQYF
CDR3nt: TGTGCCAGCAGCTCCGAAGCCCAGGGGTTTCGGGAGACCCAGTACTTC

abundance: -
v_gene: TRBV7-2
len: 14
j_gene: TRBJ1-1
d_gene: TRBD1
CDR3aa: CASSFTGENTEAFF
CDR3nt: TGTGCCAGCAGCTTCACAGGGGAGAACACTGAAGCTTTCTTT

abundance: once
v_gene: TRBV7-2
len: 14
j_gene: TRBJ2-3
d_gene: TRBD1
CDR3aa: CASSSGQGVGTQYF
CDR3nt: TGTGCCAGCAGCTCGGGACAGGGGGTTGGTACGCAGTATTTT

abundance: -
v_gene: TRBV5-4
len: 15
j_gene: TRBJ2-3
d_gene: TRBD2
CDR3aa: CASSVKLAATDTQYF
CDR3nt: TGTGCCAGCAGCGTAAAACTAGCGGCCACAGATACGCAGTATTTT

abundance: -
v_gene: TRBV12-3/TRBV12-4
len: 12
j_gene: TRBJ1-1
d_gene: -
CDR3aa: CASSEEYTEAFF
CDR3nt: TGTGCCAGCAGTGAGGAATACACTGAAGCTTTCTTT

abundance: -
v_gene: TRBV2
len: 14
j_gene: TRBJ2-1
d_gene: TRBD2
CDR3aa: CASSVTSLVGEQFF
CDR3nt: TGTGCCAGCAGTGTGACTAGCCTAGTAGGTGAGCAGTTCTTC

abundance: medium-sized
v_gene: TRBV30
len: 11
j_gene: TRBJ1-2
d_gene: -
CDR3aa: CAWSTSGGYTF
CDR3nt: TGTGCCTGGAGTACAAGCGGCGGCTACACCTTC

abundance: -
v_gene: TRBV6-5
len: 14
j_gene: TRBJ1-1
d_gene: TRBD1
CDR3aa: CATTQGVPNTEAFF
CDR3nt: TGTGCCACCACACAGGGGGTGCCGAACACTGAAGCTTTCTTT

abundance: -
v_gene: TRBV7-9
len: 14
j_gene: TRBJ1-1
d_gene: TRBD1
CDR3aa: CASRVSTGQTEAFF
CDR3nt: TGTGCCAGCCGAGTTTCGACAGGGCAAACTGAAGCTTTCTTT

abundance: many
v_gene: TRBV9
len: 14
j_gene: TRBJ2-7
d_gene: -
CDR3aa: CASSVAGREDEQYF
CDR3nt: TGTGCCAGCAGCGTAGCCGGCAGGGAGGACGAGCAGTACTTC

abundance: -
v_gene: TRBV5-5
len: 15
j_gene: TRBJ1-6
d_gene: -
CDR3aa: CASSPLTVDNSPLHF
CDR3nt: TGTGCCAGCAGCCCCCTGACAGTTGATAATTCACCCCTCCACTTT

abundance: -
v_gene: TRBV4-3
len: 16
j_gene: TRBJ2-3
d_gene: TRBD2
CDR3aa: CASSQTGTSGTDTQYF
CDR3nt: TGCGCCAGCAGCCAAACCGGGACTAGCGGGACAGATACGCAGTATTTT

abundance: few
v_gene: TRBV4-1
len: 15
j_gene: TRBJ2-7
d_gene: TRBD2
CDR3aa: CASSLSSSGSYEQYF
CDR3nt: TGCGCCAGCAGCCTAAGCTCTAGCGGGAGCTACGAGCAGTACTTC

abundance: -
v_gene: TRBV27
len: 14
j_gene: TRBJ2-7
d_gene: -
CDR3aa: CASSLLQRYYEQYF
CDR3nt: TGTGCCAGCAGTTTATTGCAGCGTTACTACGAGCAGTACTTC

abundance: many
v_gene: TRBV19
len: 13
j_gene: TRBJ1-2
d_gene: TRBD1
CDR3aa: CASAGQGNYGYTF
CDR3nt: TGTGCCAGTGCTGGACAGGGGAACTATGGCTACACCTTC

abundance: -
v_gene: TRBV7-3
len: 14
j_gene: TRBJ1-1
d_gene: -
CDR3aa: CASSAGHQNTEAFF
CDR3nt: TGTGCCAGCAGCGCAGGACACCAGAACACTGAAGCTTTCTTT

abundance: -
v_gene: TRBV9
len: 14
j_gene: TRBJ2-1
d_gene: TRBD1
CDR3aa: CASSGRTGVDEQFF
CDR3nt: TGTGCCAGCAGCGGACGGACAGGGGTGGATGAGCAGTTCTTC

abundance: -
v_gene: TRBV9
len: 15
j_gene: TRBJ2-7
d_gene: -
CDR3aa: CASSVGLFAGAPQYF
CDR3nt: TGTGCCAGCAGCGTAGGGTTGTTTGCGGGGGCCCCGCAGTACTTC

abundance: -
v_gene: TRBV27
len: 15
j_gene: TRBJ2-3
d_gene: -
CDR3aa: CASRPVQGRTDTQYF
CDR3nt: TGTGCCAGCAGACCCGTCCAGGGTCGCACAGATACGCAGTATTTT

abundance: -
v_gene: TRBV19
len: 17
j_gene: TRBJ2-7
d_gene: -
CDR3aa: CASSPRLGGKSEYEQYF
CDR3nt: TGTGCCAGTAGCCCCCGGTTGGGAGGCAAAAGTGAGTACGAGCAGTACTTC

abundance: few
v_gene: TRBV5-4
len: 15
j_gene: TRBJ1-2
d_gene: -
CDR3aa: CASSLTGTSNYGYTF
CDR3nt: TGTGCCAGCAGCTTGACAGGAACTTCTAACTATGGCTACACCTTC

abundance: -
v_gene: TRBV7-2
len: 15
j_gene: TRBJ2-7
d_gene: -
CDR3aa: CASSYDGQGGYEQYF
CDR3nt: TGTGCCAGCAGCTATGATGGACAGGGAGGGTACGAGCAGTACTTC

abundance: -
v_gene: TRBV5-1
len: 16
j_gene: TRBJ1-2
d_gene: -
CDR3aa: CASSRTFQGPNYGYTF
CDR3nt: TGCGCCAGCAGCCGGACCTTCCAGGGCCCTAACTATGGCTACACCTTC